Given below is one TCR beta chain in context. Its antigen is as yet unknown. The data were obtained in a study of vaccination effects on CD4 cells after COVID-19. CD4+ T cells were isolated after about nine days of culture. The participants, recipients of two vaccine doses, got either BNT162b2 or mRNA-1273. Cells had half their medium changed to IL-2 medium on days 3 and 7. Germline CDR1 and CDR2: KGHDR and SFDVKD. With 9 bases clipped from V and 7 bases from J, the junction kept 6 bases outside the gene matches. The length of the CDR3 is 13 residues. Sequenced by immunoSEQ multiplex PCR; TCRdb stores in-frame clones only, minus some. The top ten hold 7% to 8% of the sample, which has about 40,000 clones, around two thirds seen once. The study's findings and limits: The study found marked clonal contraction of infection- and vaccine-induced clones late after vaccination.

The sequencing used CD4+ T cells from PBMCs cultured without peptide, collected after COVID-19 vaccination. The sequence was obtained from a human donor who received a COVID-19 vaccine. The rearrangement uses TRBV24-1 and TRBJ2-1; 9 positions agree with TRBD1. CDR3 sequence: CATRTGDRNEQFF. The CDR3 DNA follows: TGTGCCACCCGGACAGGGGATAGGAATGAGCAGTTCTTC.